These 17 T cell receptor beta chains came from one sample sequenced in a study of T-cell memory formation after mild COVID-19. From the 5' RACE reads, TCRdb called clonotypes with MiXCR, one entry per CDR3 protein. The sample consists of around 410,000 distinct CDR3 sequences, 20% to 30% of them appearing once. Material for sequencing was PBMCs or a T cell subset sorted from them (not recorded which). Every receptor here comes from an adult woman who had mild COVID-19 (a few samples of this study predate the infection). Cell type and time point are not known.

The rearrangement links TRBV4-2 to TRBJ1-4, with a tentative D call TRBD1 (5 bases). The CDR3 totals 15 residues. The V gene's germline CDR1 is LGHNA and CDR2 YNFKEQ. Trimming took off 4 bases at V and 3 bases at J, with 12 bases between the two ends. CDR3 coding DNA: TGTGCCAGCAGCCTACAGGCCGCAGCTAATGAAAAACTGTTTTTT. This gives the protein CASSLQAAANEKLFF.

In this sample, this clonotype turned up a few times. The gene calls are TRBV11-2 and TRBJ2-3, with D hard to call. V lost 5 bases to trimming and J lost 2 bases, with 11 bases between them. CDR3 length equals 14 residues. Looked up from germline, CDR1 is SGHAT and CDR2 is FQNNGV. DNA for the CDR3: TGTGCCAGCAGCCGGATTAGTACCACAGATACGCAGTATTTT. This sequence encodes CASSRISTTDTQYF.

In DNA, the CDR3 is TGTGCCAGCAGTTACTCGGGGTCAGGGGTATGGGATGAGCAGTTCTTC. Translated: CASSYSGSGVWDEQFF. The chain has TRBV6-5 and TRBJ2-1; D might be TRBD1 (6 bases). Germline V CDR1 and CDR2: MNHEY, SVGAGI. Trimming pared 0 bases from V and 8 bases from J, leaving 17 bases between. This CDR3 is built from 16 residues.

This clonotype has only a few counts. The genes are TRBV20-1 and TRBJ2-1; a possible D gene is TRBD1 (5 bases). Between the trimmed V and J ends, which lost 2 bases and 4 bases, there was a span of 9 bases. There are 13 residues in the CDR3. Per germline, CDR1 DFQATT and CDR2 SNEGSKA (reference sequence). CDR3 amino acids: CSARLRQYNEQFF. CDR3 nucleotides: TGCAGTGCTAGACTAAGACAGTACAATGAGCAGTTCTTC.

CDR3 loop: CASSPLGGRSREQFF. Written as DNA, the CDR3 is TGTGCCAGCAGCCCCCTGGGGGGTAGAAGTCGTGAGCAGTTCTTC. This chain uses TRBV7-2 with TRBJ2-1; possible D gene TRBD2, 6 bases. The CDR3 has 15 amino acids. Germline V CDR1 and CDR2: SGHTA, FQGNSA. The V end was cut by 5 bases, the J end by 9 bases, with 20 bases between.

The V and J genes are TRBV12-3 or TRBV12-4 and TRBJ2-3; D remains ambiguous. V was cut by 2 bases and J by 4 bases, with 7 bases left in between. The CDR3 is 13 residues long. CDR3: CASSLSRPDTQYF. In DNA, the CDR3 is TGTGCCAGCAGTTTAAGCAGGCCAGATACGCAGTATTTT.

The gene calls are TRBV5-6 and TRBJ1-5; D remains unclear. CDR1 SGHDT and CDR2 YYEEEE come from the germline V gene. This CDR3 has 14 amino acids. Deletions cut 2 bases from V and 5 bases from J, with 11 bases between. CDR3 sequence (DNA): TGTGCCAGCAGCTTTTATCGGGAAGATCAGCCCCAGCATTTT. Protein sequence: CASSFYREDQPQHF.

This clonotype was seen a few times. DNA of the CDR3: TGTGCCAGCAGCGCCACAGCGATCAATCAGCCCCAGCATTTT. Encoded protein: CASSATAINQPQHF. The chain is built from TRBV6-5 and TRBJ1-5; D gene ambiguous. The V and J ends lost 6 bases and 3 bases respectively, with 12 bases between them. The CDR3 runs to 14 residues. Germline loops: CDR1 MNHEY, CDR2 SVGAGI.

The chain employs TRBV24-1 and TRBJ1-4; possibly TRBD1 for D (5 bases). Trimming took 3 bases from V and 2 from J, leaving 18 bases between them. Germline CDR1 KGHDR, CDR2 SFDVKD. The CDR3 contains 18 residues. DNA for the CDR3: TGTGCCACCAGTGATGCCCGAGGGCGACGGGGGACTAATGAAAAACTGTTTTTT. It yields the protein CATSDARGRRGTNEKLFF.

This clonotype was seen at least ten times. This chain joins TRBV7-6 and TRBJ2-1, with D perhaps being TRBD1 or TRBD2 (5 bases each). The CDR3 is 16 residues long. V was clipped by 5 bases and J by 5 bases, with 19 bases between them. Germline V gene data show CDR1 as SGHVS and CDR2 as FNYEAQ. The CDR3 protein is CASSLTRREIDNEQFF. CDR3 coding DNA: TGTGCCAGCAGCCTCACCCGCAGGGAGATCGACAATGAGCAGTTCTTC.

This clonotype was seen only a few times. The chain recombines TRBV3-1 with TRBJ1-2; D is ambiguous. The V gene's germline CDR1 is LGHDT and CDR2 YNNKEL (reference sequence). CDR3 size: 15 residues. The germline V and J ends were trimmed by 1 base and 2 bases, with 11 bases remaining between them. The CDR3 DNA reads as TGTGCCAGCAGCCAAGCGGGTCGGGCAAACTATGGCTACACCTTC. Its protein product is CASSQAGRANYGYTF.

The genes are TRBV7-6 and TRBJ2-3; weak D call: TRBD2 (6 bases). The germline V and J ends were trimmed by 3 bases and 4 bases, with 14 bases remaining between them. Germline-derived CDR1 and CDR2 are SGHVS and FNYEAQ. The CDR3 has 15 amino acids. The CDR3 DNA follows: TGTGCCAGCAGCTTTGCCGGGACTGGAGCAGATACGCAGTATTTT. This translates into CASSFAGTGADTQYF.

This clonotype appeared a few times. This sequence joins TRBV7-9 and TRBJ2-1; D remains ambiguous. The ends were cut back, 4 bases at V and 0 bases at J, with 13 bases in the middle. The CDR3 extends over 16 amino acids. Per germline, CDR1 SEHNR and CDR2 FQNEAQ (reference sequence). The CDR3 DNA reads TGTGCCAGCAGCTCCCTGACGGTGGGCTCCTACAATGAGCAGTTCTTC. It is translated as CASSSLTVGSYNEQFF.

The chain recombines TRBV5-5 with TRBJ1-1; TRBD1 matches 7 bases. V lost 7 bases and J lost 3; bases outside the gene matches: 3. The germline V gene has CDR1 SGHKS and CDR2 YYEKEE (reference sequence). The CDR3 has 12 residues. CDR3 coding DNA: TGTGCCAGCGACAGGGAGGACACTGAAGCTTTCTTT. Protein: CASDREDTEAFF.

V and J are TRBV10-3 and TRBJ2-3, with 8 bases fitting TRBD1. Looked up from germline, CDR1 is ENHRY and CDR2 is SYGVKD. The CDR3 is made up of 15 amino acids. With V trimmed by 5 bases and J by 6 bases, 10 bases remained unmatched. CDR3 region: CAISPGQGDVDTQYF. In DNA, the CDR3 is TGTGCCATCAGTCCAGGACAGGGAGATGTGGATACGCAGTATTTT.

The chain has TRBV24-1 and TRBJ2-3; D ambiguous. The CDR3 runs to 17 residues. Germline V gene data show CDR1 as KGHDR and CDR2 as SFDVKD. The V gene lost 0 bases and the J gene lost 0 bases, with 12 bases spanning the gap. CDR3 sequence (DNA): TGTGCCACCAGTGATTTGTCCGGAATTTCTAGCACAGATACGCAGTATTTT. Amino acid sequence: CATSDLSGISSTDTQYF.

This clonotype was detected many times. This rearrangement joins TRBV10-3 to TRBJ2-3; the D gene could be TRBD1 or TRBD2 (6 bases each). The germline V gene has CDR1 ENHRY and CDR2 SYGVKD. Trimming took 3 bases from V and 0 from J, leaving 13 bases between them. The CDR3 loop spans 16 amino acids. Written as DNA, the CDR3 is TGTGCCATCAGTGAAGAACGGGGGCCTAGCACAGATACGCAGTATTTT. This encodes CAISEERGPSTDTQYF.